This T cell receptor beta chain was recorded in a study of beta chain features in type 1 diabetes. Study results and limitations: In type 1 diabetes patients, VDJ junctions had fewer insertions; deletions at these junctions were more frequent.

The ends were cut back, 0 bases at V and 0 bases at J, with 5 bases in the middle. CDR1 is SGHDN, CDR2 FVKESK, per germline. The CDR3 length is 14 residues. Reverse transcription of all isolated RNA meant that expressed TCRB transcripts were sequenced. The average read count of naive, central memory and regulatory T cell samples was approximately 3.5 million. Profiling relied on immunoSEQ multiplex PCR, and the TCRdb table lists in-frame clones only, not all of them. The table has roughly 400,000 clones, around 13% seen once; the top ten hold less than 0.04%. Note on this clone: What it recognizes is unknown.

The gene calls are TRBV14 and TRBJ1-2, with unresolved D. The origin of this receptor is a man aged 30 to 39 in good health. Sequenced: naive CD4+ T cells from blood. CDR3 nucleotide sequence: TGTGCCAGCAGCCAAGATTGGGCTAACTATGGCTACACCTTC. As protein: CASSQDWANYGYTF.